The source of this T cell receptor (beta chain) is a study of T cell responses to AZD1222 COVID-19 vaccine. CDR3 length equals 17 residues. Germline V gives CDR1 MDHEN, CDR2 SYDVKM. Between the trimmed V and J ends, which lost 6 bases and 4 bases, there was a span of 25 bases. General observations from the study: Donors in the cohort were predominantly white British and more often female, and clonal diversity was possibly underestimated.

Profiled with immunoSEQ multiplex PCR; TCRdb holds only in-frame clones, not every one. Of more than 140,000 clones listed, around 91% are singletons. Notes on this clone: Its antigen is not identified.

The starting material was peripheral blood, obtained on day 0 of AZD1222 vaccination. The TCR originated in an adult in good health. V is TRBV28 and J is TRBJ2-7, with a possible D match to TRBD1 (6 bases). The CDR3 spells CASRDGDKGLVGYEQYF. DNA for the CDR3: TGTGCCAGCAGGGATGGGGACAAGGGATTAGTAGGGTACGAGCAGTACTTC.